The T cell receptor (beta chain) under discussion was sequenced for a study of regulatory T cells in long-lasting Graves disease. Overall study results and limits: Blood alone, not thyroid tissue, was studied. Fewer public clonotypes were shared by new patients (just under 1,000) than by persistent patients (around 2,900).

Time point: persistent/refractory GD, antithyroid drugs over 5 years with positive TRAb. Generation of the TCR library employed RNA extracted from PBMCs. Graves' disease was diagnosed by American Thyroid Association guidelines. As regards this clonotype: The target antigen is unknown.

The authors built TCR beta libraries using iRepertoire HTBI primers and Arm-PCR of CDR3 regions. A single record per CDR3 protein comes from TCRdb applying MiXCR to the multiplex PCR reads. The sample lists about 420,000 distinct CDR3 sequences; roughly a quarter were seen once. This TCR came from a female donor with Graves disease. The sequencing used peripheral blood mononuclear cells (PBMCs), collected when the disease was refractory, from a patient treated with antithyroid drugs.

The CDR3 DNA reads as TGCAGTGCCAAGAGACAGGGGCAGACCGGGGAGCTGTTTTTT. The encoded protein is CSAKRQGQTGELFF. The chain combines TRBV20-1 with TRBJ2-2; 8 bases match TRBD1. There are 14 residues in the CDR3. Germline V gene lookup returns CDR1 DFQATT and CDR2 SNEGSKA (reference sequence). The V and J ends lost 6 bases and 5 bases, in that order; junction bases with no gene match: 8.